These 16 T cell receptor beta chains were all obtained from the same sample, sequenced in a study of CD8+ T cells in alopecia areata. This sample's treatment: oral pan-JAK inhibitor, 5-10 mg twice daily. RNA, once extracted, was reverse transcribed into cDNA for use as the sequencing template. Here immunoSEQ multiplex PCR was the method, and the copy in TCRdb shows in-frame clones only, minus some. Seen here are approximately 110,000 clones, about 60% observed once, and the top ten hold over 9%. Here the sequenced sample was CD8+ T cells sorted from blood, taken at week 24, from a patient treated with tofacitinib. The source of these receptors is a human donor with alopecia areata.

The rearrangement joins TRBV4-1 to TRBJ2-4, with D tentatively TRBD2 (6 bases). The length of the CDR3 is 14 residues. Trimming cost V 0 bases and J 8 bases, with 11 bases left between them. Germline V CDR1 and CDR2: MGHRA, YSYEKL. The DNA of the CDR3 is TGCGCCAGCAGCCAAGATGGGAGGTCGCACATTCAGTACTTC. This gives the protein CASSQDGRSHIQYF.

This clone was detected only a few times. This chain connects TRBV5-6 to TRBJ2-5; perhaps TRBD1 as D (5 bases). The closer fit of TRBJ2-7 to the DNA end suggests the J call may be wrong. The CDR3 contains 14 residues. Germline V CDR1 and CDR2: SGHDT, YYEEEE. The chain's CDR3 is CASSLSGRAYEQYF. DNA for the CDR3: TGTGCCAGCAGCTTGTCCGGCAGGGCCTACGAGCAGTACTTC.

The chain recombines TRBV7-9 with TRBJ2-6, with 9 bases matching TRBD1. The CDR3 covers 18 residues. Trimming removed 5 bases from V and 0 bases from J; junction bases left unmatched: 8. Germline V lookup: CDR1 SEHNR, CDR2 FQNEAQ (reference sequence). DNA for the CDR3: TGTGCCAGCAGCCTCCGGGACAGGGAAGCCTCTGGGGCCAACGTCCTGACTTTC. It is translated as CASSLRDREASGANVLTF.

This rearrangement joins TRBV6-5 to TRBJ2-4, with TRBD1 matching over 8 bases. Germline-derived CDR1 and CDR2 are MNHEY and SVGAGI. The J segment lost 6 bases and the V segment lost 9 bases, leaving 7 bases of the junction unmatched. This CDR3 is built from 13 residues. The chain's CDR3 is CASWTGPGNIQYF. The CDR3 nucleotides are TGTGCCAGTTGGACAGGGCCGGGAAACATTCAGTACTTC.

The V gene is TRBV5-4, the J gene TRBJ1-1; tentative D call: TRBD1 (5 bases). Germline V lookup: CDR1 SGHNT, CDR2 YYREEE (reference sequence). The CDR3 runs 17 residues. Trimming pared 0 bases from V and 0 bases from J, leaving 15 bases between. The CDR3 nucleotides are TGTGCCAGCAGCTTGGATCTGACAGAGGTCTTGAACACTGAAGCTTTCTTT. It codes for CASSLDLTEVLNTEAFF.

V gene TRBV14 combines with J gene TRBJ1-1; D remains ambiguous. Trimming removed 7 bases from V and 5 bases from J, with 11 bases in between. The CDR3 covers 12 residues. Germline assignment: CDR1 SGHDN and CDR2 FVKESK. The CDR3 here is CASTLAGTEAFF. In nucleotides, the CDR3 is TGTGCCAGCACCTTGGCGGGGACTGAAGCTTTCTTT.

The sample holds a few counts of this clone. The gene calls are TRBV4-3 and TRBJ2-7; no reliable D call. Germline lookup yields CDR1 LGHNA and CDR2 YSLEER. The CDR3 consists of 15 residues. Trimming shortened V by 0 bases and J by 4 bases, and 13 bases separated the two germline ends. The CDR3 nucleotides are TGCGCCAGCAGCCAAGATTGGGAAGACCGGTACGAGCAGTACTTC. It specifies CASSQDWEDRYEQYF.

The gene calls are TRBV18 and TRBJ2-7, with D unresolved. The V end lost 0 bases, the J end lost 7 bases, and 10 bases lay between the germline ends. The CDR3 is 13 amino acids. Looked up from germline, CDR1 is KGHSH and CDR2 is LQKENI. The CDR3 protein is CASSPPRRVEQYF. The CDR3 DNA is TGTGCCAGCTCACCACCGAGAAGGGTTGAGCAGTACTTC.

This clone was seen only a few times. The chain uses TRBV13 and TRBJ2-7, with D perhaps matching TRBD2 (5 bases). Germline V CDR1 and CDR2: PRHDT, FYEKMQ (reference sequence). CDR3 length equals 19 residues. The V and J ends lost 1 base and 1 base respectively, with 23 bases between them. The DNA for the CDR3 is TGTGCCAGCAGCTTAGCTTCTCGGGGAGCGGCAGGACGTTCCTACGAGCAGTACTTC. It encodes CASSLASRGAAGRSYEQYF.

The chain uses TRBV7-9 and TRBJ2-7, with a tentative D call TRBD1 (5 bases). V was pared by 8 bases and J by 5 bases, with 16 bases between. The CDR3 length is 13 residues. Germline loops: CDR1 SEHNR, CDR2 FQNEAQ (reference sequence). The CDR3 bases are TGTGCCAGCTGCTGGCAGGGCGTCAACGAGCAGTACTTC. It yields the protein CASCWQGVNEQYF. The complete variable domain, with remaining parts taken from reference TRBV7-9 and TRBJ2-7, reads DTGVSQNPRHKITKRGQNVTFRCDPISEHNRLYWYRQTLGQGPEFLTYFQNEAQLEKSRLLSDRFSAERPKGSFSTLEIQRTEQGDSAMYLCASCWQGVNEQYFGPGTRLTVT.

This clone was seen only a few times. This chain connects TRBV25-1 to TRBJ2-7; TRBD1 matches at 9 bases. Trimming cost V 3 bases and J 4 bases; bases outside gene matches: 10. Germline V lookup: CDR1 MGHDK, CDR2 SYGVNS. This CDR3 contains 16 residues. CDR3 amino acids: CASSDPWGQGGYEQYF. The CDR3 DNA sequence: TGTGCCAGCAGTGATCCTTGGGGACAGGGAGGGTACGAGCAGTACTTC.

This rearrangement joins TRBV7-2 to TRBJ2-1; D is possibly TRBD2 (6 bases). The CDR3 consists of 16 residues. Germline V gives CDR1 SGHTA, CDR2 FQGNSA. Trimming left V 5 bases short and J 2 bases short, with 16 bases between. The CDR3 DNA follows: TGTGCCAGCAGCCCCCGACTAGTTTATCCCTACAATGAGCAGTTCTTC. Encoded protein: CASSPRLVYPYNEQFF.

Comments on this clone: This sample also contains other DNA sequences that code for the same CDR3. The rearrangement links TRBV6-4 to TRBJ2-1; D possibly uses TRBD1 or TRBD2 (5 bases each). The germline V gene encodes CDR1 MRHNA and CDR2 SNTAGT. V lost 3 bases to trimming and J lost 0 bases, with 9 bases between them. The CDR3 covers 15 residues. In DNA form, the CDR3 reads TGTGCCAGCAGTGAGGGGGAGAGCTCCTACAATGAGCAGTTCTTC. This codes for CASSEGESSYNEQFF.

This clone has more than one count but fewer than ten. The J gene is TRBJ2-7, the V gene TRBV4-2; a possible D gene is TRBD1 (6 bases). V dropped 0 bases and J dropped 0 bases, with 12 bases sitting between them. The CDR3 sequence is 16 residues long. CDR1 and CDR2 (germline): LGHNA, YNFKEQ. The DNA of the CDR3 is TGTGCCAGCAGCCAAGACGAGGGGGAGAGCTCCTACGAGCAGTACTTC. As protein: CASSQDEGESSYEQYF.

J is TRBJ2-7 and V is TRBV29-1, with TRBD2 identical over 9 bases. Trimming at V came to 2 bases and at J to 6 bases, leaving 8 bases not matched to a gene. The length of the CDR3 is 14 residues. Germline CDR1 SQVTM, CDR2 ANQGSEA. As DNA, the CDR3 is TGCAGCGTTGAACAGCGGGGGGCCTTTAGCGAGCAGTACTTC. Residues: CSVEQRGAFSEQYF.

This clone was recorded a few times. The chain combines TRBV27 with TRBJ1-2; unclear D gene. The length of the CDR3 is 14 residues. Trimming took off 5 bases at V and 5 bases at J, with 15 bases between the two ends. Germline V CDR1 and CDR2: MNHEY, SMNVEV (reference sequence). CDR3 DNA sequence: TGTGCCAGCAGTCCAGGATCTACAGCATATGGCTACACCTTC. It specifies CASSPGSTAYGYTF.